This TCR beta chain comes out of a study of MAIT cells during Salmonella Paratyphi A infection (dated by TCRdb to 2016 to 2017). Background for the entire study: Adult volunteers aged 18 to 60 swallowed one dose of 1-5x10^3 CFU of S. Paratyphi A strain NVGH308. Starting at diagnosis, the diagnosed volunteers took ciprofloxacin 500 mg twice daily for 14 days.

This clonotype was picked up a small number of times. The antigen this receptor binds is unknown. Base qualities are not recorded, but no much larger clone differs from it by a single base. Broad study findings and their caveats: Diagnosed volunteers showed more expansion or contraction among top five MAIT clonotypes than healthy controls (around 0.57 versus 0.12), suggesting infection-driven repertoire reshaping. MAIT TRBV usage was found to be oligoclonal, with TRBV20 and TRBV6 favoured, and appeared to be unchanged by infection. The availability of volunteer samples limited the sample sizes, but these sizes were considered adequate to detect differences between groups. A significant decrease in the space occupied by over-represented MAIT clonotypes was found from baseline to mid-infection (approximately 0.16 to 0.098), whereas no significant post-infection difference was found.

Read against the paper, the sample's time point label means: mid-infection, around enteric fever diagnosis. MAIT cells were defined as Valpha7.2+ CD161+ T cells and identified and sorted by flow cytometry. In a handful of volunteers who developed enteric fever after controlled oral challenge with live Salmonella Paratyphi A, circulating MAIT cell TCRbeta repertoires were profiled over time. Every diagnosed volunteer provided MAIT cell samples at three timepoints: pre-infection, mid-infection and post-infection. Enteric fever was diagnosed as Paratyphi A bacteremia and/or persistent fever above 38 °C lasting more than 12 hours. Diagnosis of infection in challenged volunteers occurred between day 4 and day 7 after challenge. For RNA extraction, between 5,000 and 10,000 MAIT cells per sample were sorted directly into RNAqueous-Micro lysis buffer. Lymphoprep gradient centrifugation was used to isolate peripheral blood mononuclear cells from blood samples and leukocyte cones. A BD FACSAria Fusion or BD FACSAria III sorter was used for cell sorting.

The V end gives up 5 bases and the J end 4 bases, leaving 6 bases in the junction not matched to a gene. The germline V gene (reference sequence) gives CDR1 as SEHNR and CDR2 as FQNEAQ. Including cysteine and phenylalanine, the CDR3 has 14 amino acids. The kept DNA is CDR3 alone, 42 bases in frame from the first base. Libraries were built with 5' RACE. TCRbeta was amplified in two PCR rounds using Phusion High-Fidelity polymerase, and the primers carried sample-specific barcodes. Template-switch cDNA synthesis with SMARTScribe reverse transcriptase and a TRBC-specific primer was used to generate TCRbeta libraries. The barcoded samples were pooled and then prepared using the NEBNext Ultra DNA Library Prep Kit for Illumina. The libraries were sequenced on an Illumina MiSeq using the MiSeq reagent kit v2, 300 cycles. The source study handled its data this way. Reads were demultiplexed by barcode with Jemultiplexer and aligned with MiTCR using default parameters. VDJtools removed non-functional sequences, and clonotypes were defined by amino acid sequence, with clonotype frequencies based on assigned sequence reads. In the clonal space homeostasis analysis, clonotypes were grouped by frequency into over-represented (0.05-1), large, medium and small bins. TCRdb ran its own pipeline on the public reads, namely fastp trimming at Q25 and MiXCR clone calling, and kept in-frame beta chains. When rows share a CDR3 protein, they turn into one entry using the most common DNA and genes. The V and J calls reflect TCRdb's pipeline rather than the authors' work. Within this sample are some 560 distinct CDR3 sequences, with 33% of them counted one time only. The ten largest clones capture around 24% of the sample.

This sequence originates from a person aged 18 to 75 who was deliberately infected with Salmonella Paratyphi A in a paratyphoid fever challenge study. The sequence joins TRBV7-9 to TRBJ1-1, with TRBD1 identical over 8 junction bases. The source material was MAIT cells from PBMCs, sampled at the middle sampling point of the challenge study. The CDR3 loop reads CASSPDRAGTEAFF. The DNA is as follows: TGTGCCAGCAGCCCGGACAGGGCAGGCACTGAAGCTTTCTTT.